This entry features one TCR beta chain sequence. Its antigen is unidentified. The data stem from a study of T cells in narcolepsy. Overall study results and limits: Comparing one patient's CSF and blood CD4+ clonotypes highlighted HCRT- and TRIB2-specific autoreactive clonotypes.

Profiling relied on immunoSEQ multiplex PCR, and the TCRdb table lists in-frame clones only, not all of them. The sample holds about 35,000 clones, approximately 80% seen once. The CDR3 is 13 amino acids. V gave up 5 bases and J gave up 4 bases, with 9 bases separating them. Germline-derived CDR1 and CDR2 are SNHLY and FYNNEI. The chain employs TRBV2 and TRBJ1-5; D perhaps matches TRBD1 (6 bases). The sample consisted of memory (CD45RA-) CD4+ T cells from blood. This receptor was obtained from a human donor in good health. CDR3 DNA sequence: TGTGCCAGCAGTAGGGACATTAATCAGCCCCAGCATTTT. Its translation is CASSRDINQPQHF.